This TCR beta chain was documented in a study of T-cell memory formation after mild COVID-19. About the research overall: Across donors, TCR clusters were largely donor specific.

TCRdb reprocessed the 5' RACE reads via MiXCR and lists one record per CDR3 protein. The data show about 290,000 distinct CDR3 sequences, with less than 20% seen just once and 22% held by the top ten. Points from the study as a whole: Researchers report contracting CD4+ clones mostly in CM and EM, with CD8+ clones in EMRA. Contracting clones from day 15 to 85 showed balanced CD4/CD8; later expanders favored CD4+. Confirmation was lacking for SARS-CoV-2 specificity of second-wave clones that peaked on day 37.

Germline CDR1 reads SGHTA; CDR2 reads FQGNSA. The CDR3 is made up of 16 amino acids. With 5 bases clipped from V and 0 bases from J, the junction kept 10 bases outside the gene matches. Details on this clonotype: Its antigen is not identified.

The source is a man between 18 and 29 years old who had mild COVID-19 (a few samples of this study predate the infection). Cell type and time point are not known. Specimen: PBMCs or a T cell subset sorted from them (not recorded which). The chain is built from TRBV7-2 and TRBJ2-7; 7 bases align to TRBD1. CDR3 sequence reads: CASSAQTGQSSYEQYF. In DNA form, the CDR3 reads TGTGCCAGCAGCGCACAAACGGGACAGAGCTCCTACGAGCAGTACTTC.